A selection of T cell receptor beta chains follows, all from one sample in a study of pediatric ulcerative colitis. TCRdb keeps only in-frame clones here, not all; method: immunoSEQ multiplex PCR. The table records 50,000 to 65,000 clones, roughly nine tenths of them present only once. Material: blood. The origin of the receptors is a boy younger than 18 with severe ulcerative colitis. The CDR3 runs from the conserved cysteine through the conserved F or W. The D gene is left open where the match is weak. Size is stated for part of the rows, as once, few or many counts, or as a class when the clone is expanded.

CDR3nt: TGTGCCAGCTCACAAACGACTAGACAAAACACAGATACGCAGTATTTT; CDR3aa: CASSQTTRQNTDTQYF; abundance: .; j_gene: TRBJ2-3; v_gene: TRBV18; d_gene: .
CDR3nt: TGTGCTAGTGGTTTGGCCATAAGCTATGGCTACACCTTC; CDR3aa: CASGLAISYGYTF; abundance: .; j_gene: TRBJ1-2; v_gene: TRBV12-5; d_gene: .
CDR3nt: TGCGCCAGCAGCTACCAACCGGGACTAGCAAACAATGAGCAGTTCTTC; CDR3aa: CASSYQPGLANNEQFF; abundance: .; j_gene: TRBJ2-1; v_gene: TRBV4-3; d_gene: TRBD2
CDR3nt: TGTGCCAGCAGCAAGGCGGGGGTCGGGGGAACGAACACTGAAGCTTTCTTT; CDR3aa: CASSKAGVGGTNTEAFF; abundance: .; j_gene: TRBJ1-1; v_gene: TRBV11-3; d_gene: .
CDR3nt: TGTGCCAGCAGTTATTGGACAGGGGGCTTCTATGGCTACACCTTC; CDR3aa: CASSYWTGGFYGYTF; abundance: few; j_gene: TRBJ1-2; v_gene: TRBV6-6; d_gene: TRBD1
CDR3nt: TGTGCCAGCAGCTTAGGGGTTGCCAGAGTGGCGGAGACCCAGTACTTC; CDR3aa: CASSLGVARVAETQYF; abundance: once; j_gene: TRBJ2-5; v_gene: TRBV11-2; d_gene: .
CDR3nt: TGTGCCAGCAGCTTGACGGGACTGTTACACGAGCAGTACTTC; CDR3aa: CASSLTGLLHEQYF; abundance: once; j_gene: TRBJ2-7; v_gene: TRBV5-4; d_gene: .
CDR3nt: TGCGCCAGCGGGCAGGGGGCGAACGAGCAGTACTTC; CDR3aa: CASGQGANEQYF; abundance: .; j_gene: TRBJ2-7; v_gene: TRBV10-2; d_gene: TRBD1
CDR3nt: TGTGCCAGCAGCTTGGCGGCGGGGCGCGTGGGCAAAAACATTCAGTACTTC; CDR3aa: CASSLAAGRVGKNIQYF; abundance: .; j_gene: TRBJ2-4; v_gene: TRBV5-6; d_gene: .
CDR3nt: TGTGCCAGCAGTTTAGGGGAGGGGAGGGTGAACACTGAAGCTTTCTTT; CDR3aa: CASSLGEGRVNTEAFF; abundance: .; j_gene: TRBJ1-1; v_gene: TRBV6-5; d_gene: .
CDR3nt: TGTGCCAGCAGCTTCCCGGGCACCAGCGAGCAGTACTTC; CDR3aa: CASSFPGTSEQYF; abundance: .; j_gene: TRBJ2-7; v_gene: TRBV11-2; d_gene: .
CDR3nt: TGTGCCAGCAGGGAGCCTAGCGGGAGTTCTGAGCAGTTCTTC; CDR3aa: CASREPSGSSEQFF; abundance: .; j_gene: TRBJ2-1; v_gene: TRBV27; d_gene: TRBD2
CDR3nt: TGTGCCAGCAGTGAATTTTTAGGCGGGATCTCTGGGGCCAACGTCCTGACTTTC; CDR3aa: CASSEFLGGISGANVLTF; abundance: .; j_gene: TRBJ2-6; v_gene: TRBV6-1; d_gene: .
CDR3nt: TGTGCCAGCAGTTTAAATGTGGGAGTGGGAGGGAGAACAGATACGCAGTATTTT; CDR3aa: CASSLNVGVGGRTDTQYF; abundance: .; j_gene: TRBJ2-3; v_gene: TRBV27; d_gene: TRBD2
CDR3nt: TGTGCCAGCAGCTTAAAAGTTGGGGAGCAGTACTTC; CDR3aa: CASSLKVGEQYF; abundance: .; j_gene: TRBJ2-7; v_gene: TRBV7-9; d_gene: .
CDR3nt: TGTGCCAGCGCGCCTGCGGGACCCTACAATGAGCAGTTCTTC; CDR3aa: CASAPAGPYNEQFF; abundance: .; j_gene: TRBJ2-1; v_gene: TRBV6-1; d_gene: .
CDR3nt: TGCGCCAGCAGCCCCGGGACTAGGATCCCAGACACAGATACGCAGTATTTT; CDR3aa: CASSPGTRIPDTDTQYF; abundance: .; j_gene: TRBJ2-3; v_gene: TRBV5-1; d_gene: TRBD2
CDR3nt: TGCAGCGTGCCCTTGGGGGGTGGATTGTACCAAGAGACCCAGTACTTC; CDR3aa: CSVPLGGGLYQETQYF; abundance: .; j_gene: TRBJ2-5; v_gene: TRBV29-1; d_gene: .
CDR3nt: TGTGCCAGCAGTTACTCGGGTGTTCAAGAGACCCAGTACTTC; CDR3aa: CASSYSGVQETQYF; abundance: once; j_gene: TRBJ2-5; v_gene: TRBV6-5; d_gene: .
CDR3nt: TGTGCCAGCAGCTTGGGCACGGGAAACACCATATATTTT; CDR3aa: CASSLGTGNTIYF; abundance: .; j_gene: TRBJ1-3; v_gene: TRBV5-8; d_gene: .
CDR3nt: TGTGCCAGCAGAGTTAACACCGGGGAGCTGTTTTTT; CDR3aa: CASRVNTGELFF; abundance: .; j_gene: TRBJ2-2; v_gene: TRBV6-4; d_gene: .
CDR3nt: TGTGCCAGCAGCTTGGGGGAGACAGGGACTGAAGCTTTCTTT; CDR3aa: CASSLGETGTEAFF; abundance: .; j_gene: TRBJ1-1; v_gene: TRBV5-4; d_gene: TRBD1
CDR3nt: TGTGCCAGCAGTTCGGGACAGGGCGGAGCTTTCTTT; CDR3aa: CASSSGQGGAFF; abundance: few; j_gene: TRBJ1-1; v_gene: TRBV6-5; d_gene: TRBD1
CDR3nt: TGTGCCAGCAGCTCCCAAGCGGGCTTCTACGAGCAGTACTTC; CDR3aa: CASSSQAGFYEQYF; abundance: .; j_gene: TRBJ2-7; v_gene: TRBV11-2; d_gene: .
CDR3nt: TGTGCCAGCAGCCCCGCAGGCTCCTACGAGCAGTACTTC; CDR3aa: CASSPAGSYEQYF; abundance: .; j_gene: TRBJ2-7; v_gene: TRBV7-9; d_gene: .
CDR3nt: TGCGCCAGCAGCCCGTCGGGACAGAGCTCCTACAATGAGCAGTTCTTC; CDR3aa: CASSPSGQSSYNEQFF; abundance: .; j_gene: TRBJ2-1; v_gene: TRBV5-1; d_gene: TRBD1
CDR3nt: TGCGGGACCCACCAAGGAGGGTTCCAGCCCCAGCATTTT; CDR3aa: CGTHQGGFQPQHF; abundance: .; j_gene: TRBJ1-5; v_gene: TRBV6-1; d_gene: .
CDR3nt: TGTGCCAGTAGCTCATTGATGAACACTGAAGCTTTCTTT; CDR3aa: CASSSLMNTEAFF; abundance: few; j_gene: TRBJ1-1; v_gene: TRBV19; d_gene: .
CDR3nt: TGTGCCAGCAGCTTTGACCCCTTGGCCTACGAGCAGTACTTC; CDR3aa: CASSFDPLAYEQYF; abundance: .; j_gene: TRBJ2-7; v_gene: TRBV7-8; d_gene: .